A selection of T cell receptor beta chains follows, all from one sample in a study of immune heterogeneity within non-small cell lung tumors. TCRdb reanalysed the multiplex PCR reads using MiXCR and keeps one entry per CDR3 protein. The sample records tens of thousands of distinct CDR3 sequences, 28% being singletons. The sample taken for sequencing was lung tumor tissue. Receptor source: a man aged 40-50 years with non-small cell lung cancer. Both conserved end residues are trimmed from each CDR3.

v_gene	j_gene	CDR3aa
TRBV2	TRBJ1-3	ASSETRSSGNTIY
TRBV5-8	TRBJ1-2	ASKKTGTAGYT
TRBV6-6	TRBJ2-7	ASSYFPGQTLYEQY
TRBV30	TRBJ2-1	AWKGRIYNEQF
TRBV15	TRBJ1-4	ATSQKPRATNEKLF
TRBV19	TRBJ2-2	ASRTGANTGELF
TRBV20-1	TRBJ2-5	SVPGPGIETQY
TRBV7-2	TRBJ2-7	ASSGRGTGTYEQY
TRBV9	TRBJ2-1	ASSPPKGYEQF
TRBV20-1	TRBJ2-3	SAFQGGTDTQY
TRBV10-3	TRBJ2-1	AISEQTAEQF
TRBV27	TRBJ2-1	ASSPNGFPNNEQF
TRBV12-5	TRBJ2-5	ASGPDRGQTQY
TRBV6-1	TRBJ1-1	ASSDLTHTANTEAF
TRBV5-1	TRBJ2-1	ASSLALSSSMQF
TRBV5-5	TRBJ2-5	ASSLSQETQY
TRBV9	TRBJ2-1	ASSVKGWVNDEQF
TRBV4-2	TRBJ2-5	ASSQDPGTQETQY
TRBV7-2	TRBJ2-4	ASSLVGGGRGHIQY
TRBV6-1	TRBJ1-1	ASSELDRETEAF
TRBV5-1	TRBJ2-1	ASSLSGQGRLF
TRBV11-3	TRBJ1-1	ASSLDLMNTEAF
TRBV9	TRBJ1-5	ASSVGGTNQPQH
TRBV5-1	TRBJ1-4	ASSLAGTGVEKLF
TRBV11-3	TRBJ2-1	ASSLGSQGTEQF
TRBV3-1	TRBJ2-5	ASSSRQGAVGTQY
TRBV9	TRBJ2-4	ASSVDENIQY
TRBV5-5	TRBJ2-5	ASSVASWGGKTQY
TRBV15	TRBJ2-7	ATSRGRGMAYEQY
TRBV4-1	TRBJ2-7	ASSPSTTRNEQY
TRBV2	TRBJ1-5	ASSVTGLNQPQH
TRBV20-1	TRBJ1-3	SARRDGSGKTIY
TRBV11-1	TRBJ2-5	ASSLRGSGQETQY
TRBV19	TRBJ1-1	ASSKQGGGTEVF
TRBV10-1	TRBJ1-2	ASSESGHPQVYGYT
TRBV30	TRBJ1-5	SWSQGSYSNQPQH
TRBV15	TRBJ1-5	ATSRDADSNHSQH
TRBV20-1	TRBJ1-4	SARARGKNEKLF
TRBV10-3	TRBJ2-1	AISSTDNEQF
TRBV28	TRBJ1-6	ASSSGGTANNSPLH
TRBV18	TRBJ1-5	ASSPGMDQPQH
TRBV18	TRBJ2-7	ASLPQTGSYEQY
TRBV11-2	TRBJ1-2	ASSGGLYGYT
TRBV29-1	TRBJ1-2	SVEEGGRGYT
TRBV12-3/TRBV12-4	TRBJ2-1	ASSLIGGYNEQF
TRBV11-3	TRBJ2-2	ASSPGLANTGELF
TRBV6-5	TRBJ2-7	ASSYSTTRTGYEQY
TRBV4-1	TRBJ2-2	ASGYSRTSGGTGELF
TRBV5-1	TRBJ2-5	ASSLAGSSYRETQY
TRBV11-3	TRBJ2-1	ASRGVLDRHNEQF
TRBV7-8	TRBJ1-2	ASSVTPGSAGGYT
TRBV2	TRBJ1-3	ASSGQGGISGNTIY
TRBV12-3/TRBV12-4	TRBJ2-1	ASGLHNEQF
TRBV2	TRBJ2-2	ASSKSPGGTGELF
TRBV11-3	TRBJ2-3	ASSLEGLAGDTEY
TRBV11-2	TRBJ2-7	ASTRTAYEQY
TRBV12-5	TRBJ2-1	ASGLVRLAVGNEQF
TRBV6-2/TRBV6-3	TRBJ2-2	ASSYKGLFTGELF
TRBV19	TRBJ2-7	ASSIVWTSDFESYKQY